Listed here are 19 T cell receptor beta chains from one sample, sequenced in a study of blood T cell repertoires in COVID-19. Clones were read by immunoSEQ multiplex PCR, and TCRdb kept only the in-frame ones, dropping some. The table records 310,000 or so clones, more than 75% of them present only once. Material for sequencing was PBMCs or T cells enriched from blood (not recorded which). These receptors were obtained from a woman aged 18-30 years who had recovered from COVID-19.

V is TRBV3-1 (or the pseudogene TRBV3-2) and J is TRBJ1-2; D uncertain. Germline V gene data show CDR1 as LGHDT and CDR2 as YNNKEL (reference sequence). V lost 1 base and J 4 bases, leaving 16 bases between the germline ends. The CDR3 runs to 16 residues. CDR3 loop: CASSQGAIRGGYGYTF. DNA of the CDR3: TGTGCCAGCAGCCAAGGGGCTATTCGGGGTGGCTATGGCTACACCTTC.

CDR3 sequence (DNA): TGTGCCACCAGCAGGAGATCCTGGACTAGCCTCAGCTCCTACAATGAGCAGTTCTTC. As protein: CATSRRSWTSLSSYNEQFF. The gene calls are TRBV15 and TRBJ2-1, with 8 nucleotides matching TRBD2. V lost 3 bases and J lost 0; bases outside the gene matches: 13. This CDR3 has 19 amino acids. The germline gives CDR1 LNHNV, CDR2 YYDKDF (reference sequence).

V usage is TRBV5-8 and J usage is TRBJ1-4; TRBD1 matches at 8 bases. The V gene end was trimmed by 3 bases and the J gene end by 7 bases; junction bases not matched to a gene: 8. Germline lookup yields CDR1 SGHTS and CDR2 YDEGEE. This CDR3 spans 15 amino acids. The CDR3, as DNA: TGTGCCAGCAGCTCCCGGGGACAGGAGGGTGAAAAACTGTTTTTT. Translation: CASSSRGQEGEKLFF.

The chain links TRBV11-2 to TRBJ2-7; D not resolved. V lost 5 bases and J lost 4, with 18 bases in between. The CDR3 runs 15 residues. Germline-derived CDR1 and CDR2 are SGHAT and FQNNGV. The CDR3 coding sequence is TGTGCCAGCAGCCCCATACGCGGAAAAAATTACGAGCAGTACTTC. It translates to CASSPIRGKNYEQYF.

CDR3 protein: CASTRTGGLVEKLFF. As DNA, the CDR3 is TGTGCCAGCACCCGGACAGGGGGCCTAGTCGAAAAACTGTTTTTT. The chain uses TRBV28 and TRBJ1-4, with 11 bases identical to TRBD1. The CDR3 contains 15 residues. With 7 bases clipped from V and 8 bases from J, the junction kept 9 bases outside the gene matches. Germline V gene lookup returns CDR1 MDHEN and CDR2 SYDVKM.

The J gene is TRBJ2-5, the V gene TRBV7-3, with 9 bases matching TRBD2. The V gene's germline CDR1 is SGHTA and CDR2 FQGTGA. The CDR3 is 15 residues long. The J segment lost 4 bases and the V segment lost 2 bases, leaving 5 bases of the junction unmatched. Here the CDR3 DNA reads TGTGCCAGCAGCTTAGCGGGAGGGGGAGGAGAGACCCAGTACTTC. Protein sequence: CASSLAGGGGETQYF.

CDR3 coding DNA: TGCGCCAGCAAGCCGGGACAGGGGACAGGAGAGCAGTACTTC. Its protein product is CASKPGQGTGEQYF. The chain combines TRBV10-1 with TRBJ2-7; 10 nucleotides agree with TRBD1. V gave up 7 bases and J gave up 7 bases; unmatched junction bases: 10. The CDR3 runs to 14 residues. In germline, CDR1 is WNHNN, CDR2 SYGVQD (reference sequence).

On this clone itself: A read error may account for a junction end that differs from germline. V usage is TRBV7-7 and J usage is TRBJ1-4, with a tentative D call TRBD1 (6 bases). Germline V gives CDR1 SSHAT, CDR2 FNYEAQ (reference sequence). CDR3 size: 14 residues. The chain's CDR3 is CASSQGTTNEKLFF. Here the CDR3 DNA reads TGTGCTAGCAGCCAGGGGACAACTAATGAAAAACTGTTTTTT. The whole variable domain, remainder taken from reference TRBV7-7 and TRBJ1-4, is GAGVSQSPRYKVTKRGQDVTLRCDPISSHATLYWYQQALGQGPEFLTYFNYEAQPDKSGLPSDRFSAERPEGSISTLTIQRTEQRDSAMYRCASSQGTTNEKLFFGSGTQLSVL.

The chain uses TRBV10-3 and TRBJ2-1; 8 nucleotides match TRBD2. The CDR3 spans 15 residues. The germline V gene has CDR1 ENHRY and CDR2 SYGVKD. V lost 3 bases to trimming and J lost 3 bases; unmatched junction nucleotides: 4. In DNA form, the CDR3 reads TGTGCCATCAGTGAAGGGCGGGGGGACTACAATGAGCAGTTCTTC. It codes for CAISEGRGDYNEQFF.

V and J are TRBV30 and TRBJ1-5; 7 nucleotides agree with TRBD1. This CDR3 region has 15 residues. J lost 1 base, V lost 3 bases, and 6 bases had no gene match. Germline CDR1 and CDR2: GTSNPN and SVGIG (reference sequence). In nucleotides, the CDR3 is TGTGCCTGGAGCGCCGGGACAGCGAGCAATCAGCCCCAGCATTTT. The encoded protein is CAWSAGTASNQPQHF.

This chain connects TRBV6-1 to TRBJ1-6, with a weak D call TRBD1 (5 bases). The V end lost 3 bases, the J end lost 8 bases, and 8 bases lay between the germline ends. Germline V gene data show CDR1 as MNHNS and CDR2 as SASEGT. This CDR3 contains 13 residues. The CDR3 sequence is CASSDQGYSPLHF. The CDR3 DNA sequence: TGTGCCAGCAGTGACCAGGGATATTCACCCCTCCACTTT.

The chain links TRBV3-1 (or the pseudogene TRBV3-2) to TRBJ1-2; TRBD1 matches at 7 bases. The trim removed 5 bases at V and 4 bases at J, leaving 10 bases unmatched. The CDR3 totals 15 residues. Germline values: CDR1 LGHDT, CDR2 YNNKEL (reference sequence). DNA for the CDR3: TGTGCCAGCAGCTACGATGGAGGGGGCCTCTATGGCTACACCTTC. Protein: CASSYDGGGLYGYTF.

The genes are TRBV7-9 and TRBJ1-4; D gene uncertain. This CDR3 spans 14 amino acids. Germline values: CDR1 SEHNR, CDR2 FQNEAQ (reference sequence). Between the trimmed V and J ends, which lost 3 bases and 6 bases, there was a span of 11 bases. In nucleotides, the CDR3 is TGTGCCAGCAGCTTCGGGGAGAATGATGAAAAACTGTTTTTT. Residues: CASSFGENDEKLFF.

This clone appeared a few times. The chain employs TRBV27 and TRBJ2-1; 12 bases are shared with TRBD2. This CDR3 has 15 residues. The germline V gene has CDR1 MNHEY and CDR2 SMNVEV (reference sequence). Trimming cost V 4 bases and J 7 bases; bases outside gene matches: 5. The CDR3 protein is CASSSGLAGYNEQFF. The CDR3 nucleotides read TGTGCCAGCAGTTCGGGACTAGCGGGTTATAATGAGCAGTTCTTC.

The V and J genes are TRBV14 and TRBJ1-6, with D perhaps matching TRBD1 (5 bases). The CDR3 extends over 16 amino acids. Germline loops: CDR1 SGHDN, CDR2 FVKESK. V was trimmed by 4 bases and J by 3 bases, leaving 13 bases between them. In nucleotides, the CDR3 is TGTGCCAGCAGCCGTGTTCGGACATACTATAATTCACCCCTCCACTTT. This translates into CASSRVRTYYNSPLHF.

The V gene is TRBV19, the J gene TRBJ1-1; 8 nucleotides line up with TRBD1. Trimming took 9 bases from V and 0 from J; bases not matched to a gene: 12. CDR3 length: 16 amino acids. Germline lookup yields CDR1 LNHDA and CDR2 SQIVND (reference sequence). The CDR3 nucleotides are TGTGCCAGAAAAGATACAGGGGGGAAACTGAACACTGAAGCTTTCTTT. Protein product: CARKDTGGKLNTEAFF. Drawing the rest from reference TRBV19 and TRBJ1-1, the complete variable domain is DGGITQSPKYLFRKEGQNVTLSCEQNLNHDAMYWYRQDPGQGLRLIYYSQIVNDFQKGDIAEGYSVSREKKESFPLTVTSAQKNPTAFYLCARKDTGGKLNTEAFFGQGTRLTVV.

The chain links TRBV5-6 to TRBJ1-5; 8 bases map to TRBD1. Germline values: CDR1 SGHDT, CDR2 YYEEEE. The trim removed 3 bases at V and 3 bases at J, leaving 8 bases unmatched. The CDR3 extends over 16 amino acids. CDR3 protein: CASSWRQGPFNQPQHF. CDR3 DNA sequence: TGTGCCAGCAGCTGGAGACAGGGGCCTTTCAATCAGCCCCAGCATTTT.

The CDR3 bases are TGTGCCAGCAGCCGGAGGGCCTTTAGCTCCTACGAGCAGTACTTC. As protein: CASSRRAFSSYEQYF. This chain uses TRBV5-6 with TRBJ2-7; possible D gene TRBD2, 6 bases. Trimming stripped 4 bases from V and 0 bases from J, with 14 bases between. The CDR3 is 15 amino acids. Germline-derived CDR1 and CDR2 are SGHDT and YYEEEE.

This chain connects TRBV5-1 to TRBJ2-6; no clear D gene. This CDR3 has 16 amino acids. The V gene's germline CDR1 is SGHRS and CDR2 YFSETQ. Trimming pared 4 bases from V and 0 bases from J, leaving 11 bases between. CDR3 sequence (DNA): TGCGCCAGCAGCACTGACTGGAGCTCTGGGGCCAACGTCCTGACTTTC. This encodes CASSTDWSSGANVLTF.